This T cell receptor beta chain is drawn from a study of blood T cell repertoires in COVID-19. At the level of the study: Samples of COVID-19 (acute and convalescent) were obtained from the United States, Italy and Spain. The cDNA or gDNA used as material had been derived from T cells, B-cell-depleted T cells, or PBMCs.

This clone was recorded only once. The authors' processing: Cell counts per sample came from amplifying reference gene primers. This table comes from immunoSEQ multiplex PCR, and its TCRdb copy is limited to in-frame clones, with some not included. V, J and clone size reflect that table, while D and trimming were determined from the DNA. Here the sample spans about 270,000 clones, approximately 86% being singletons. This sequence was found in a man aged 35 to 55 who had recovered from COVID-19. Sample: peripheral blood.

In nucleotides, the CDR3 is TGCGCCAGCAGCTTGGAAGTCGGGACAGGGATTCGGAAACTGTTTTTT. Amino acid sequence: CASSLEVGTGIRKLFF. This chain joins TRBV5-1 and TRBJ1-4; 9 bases agree with TRBD1. Germline CDR1 SGHRS, CDR2 YFSETQ. V dropped 0 bases and J dropped 11; count of bases not matched to a gene: 11. The CDR3 contains 16 residues.